This paragraph reports one TCR beta chain. Its specificity is not known. The CDR3 extends over 13 amino acids. Germline V CDR1 and CDR2: ENHRY, SYGVKD. V gave up 6 bases and J gave up 3 bases; unmatched junction bases: 5. The entry originates in a study of T cell responses to AZD1222 COVID-19 vaccine. Study-wide results and caveats: No day 14 peak samples; only post-peak repertoires were characterized. Only a handful of AZD1222 recipients, more than 5 in all, had baseline seropositivity.

Clones were sequenced by immunoSEQ multiplex PCR, and TCRdb holds only the in-frame ones, with some missing. Here the sample spans roughly 82,000 clones, about 85% being singletons. The origin of this receptor is an adult in good health. The source was peripheral blood, collected on day 0 of AZD1222 vaccination. This sequence joins TRBV10-3 and TRBJ2-7, with 7 nucleotides matching TRBD2. The CDR3 sequence is CAISGGTIYEQYF. CDR3 bases: TGTGCCATCAGCGGGGGGACGATCTACGAGCAGTACTTC.